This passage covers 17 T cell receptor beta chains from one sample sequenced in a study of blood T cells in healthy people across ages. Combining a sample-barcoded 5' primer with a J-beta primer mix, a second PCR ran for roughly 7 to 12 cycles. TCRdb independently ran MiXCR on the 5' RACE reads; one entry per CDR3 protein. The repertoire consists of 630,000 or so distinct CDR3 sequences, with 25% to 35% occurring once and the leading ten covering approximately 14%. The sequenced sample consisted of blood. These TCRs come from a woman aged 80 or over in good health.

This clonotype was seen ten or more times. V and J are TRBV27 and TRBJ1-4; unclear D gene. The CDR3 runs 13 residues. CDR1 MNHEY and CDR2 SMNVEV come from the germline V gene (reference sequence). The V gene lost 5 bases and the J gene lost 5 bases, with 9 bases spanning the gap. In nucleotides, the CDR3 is TGTGCCAGCAGTCCAGGCAAGAATGAAAAACTGTTTTTT. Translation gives CASSPGKNEKLFF.

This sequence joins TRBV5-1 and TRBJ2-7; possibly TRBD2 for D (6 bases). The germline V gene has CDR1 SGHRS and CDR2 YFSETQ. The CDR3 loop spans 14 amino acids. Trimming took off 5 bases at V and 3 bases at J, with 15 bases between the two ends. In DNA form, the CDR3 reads TGCGCCAGCAGAAGGGAGGAAACACTCTACGAGCAGTACTTC. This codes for CASRREETLYEQYF.

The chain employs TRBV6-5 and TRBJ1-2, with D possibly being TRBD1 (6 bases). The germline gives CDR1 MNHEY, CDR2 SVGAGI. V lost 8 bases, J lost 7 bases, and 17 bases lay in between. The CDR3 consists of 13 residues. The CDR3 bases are TGTGCCAGCGGGGGCGGGGGCGCAAGTGGCTACACCTTC. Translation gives CASGGGGASGYTF.

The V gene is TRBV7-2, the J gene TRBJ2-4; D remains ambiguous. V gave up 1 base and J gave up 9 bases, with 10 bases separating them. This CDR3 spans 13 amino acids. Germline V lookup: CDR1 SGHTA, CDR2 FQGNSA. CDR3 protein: CASSLDSEFIQYF. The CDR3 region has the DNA TGTGCCAGCAGCTTAGACTCCGAATTCATTCAGTACTTC.

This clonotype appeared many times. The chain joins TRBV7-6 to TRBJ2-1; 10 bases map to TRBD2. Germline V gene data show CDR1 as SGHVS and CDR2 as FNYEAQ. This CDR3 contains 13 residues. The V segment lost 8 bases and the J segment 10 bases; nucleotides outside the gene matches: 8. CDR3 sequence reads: CASGQRGGREQFF. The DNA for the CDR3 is TGTGCCAGCGGACAGCGGGGGGGACGGGAGCAGTTCTTC.

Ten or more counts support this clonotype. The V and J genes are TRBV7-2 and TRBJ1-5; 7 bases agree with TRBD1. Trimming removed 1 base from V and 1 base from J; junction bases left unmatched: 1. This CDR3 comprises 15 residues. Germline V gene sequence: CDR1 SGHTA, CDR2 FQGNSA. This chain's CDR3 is CASSLVTGSNQPQHF. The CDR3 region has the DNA TGTGCCAGCAGCTTAGTGACAGGGAGCAATCAGCCCCAGCATTTT.

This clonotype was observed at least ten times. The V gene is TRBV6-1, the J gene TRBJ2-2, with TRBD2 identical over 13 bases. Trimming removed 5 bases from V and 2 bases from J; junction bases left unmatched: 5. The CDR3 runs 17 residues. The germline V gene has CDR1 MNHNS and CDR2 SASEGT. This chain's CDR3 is CASSKLAGGHNTGELFF. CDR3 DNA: TGTGCCAGCAGTAAACTAGCGGGGGGGCACAACACCGGGGAGCTGTTTTTT.

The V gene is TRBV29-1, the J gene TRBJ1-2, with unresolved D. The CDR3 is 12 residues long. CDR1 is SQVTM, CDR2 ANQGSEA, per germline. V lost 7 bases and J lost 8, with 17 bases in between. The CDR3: CSAQSGCEGYTF. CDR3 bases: TGCAGCGCTCAATCAGGTTGCGAAGGCTACACCTTC.

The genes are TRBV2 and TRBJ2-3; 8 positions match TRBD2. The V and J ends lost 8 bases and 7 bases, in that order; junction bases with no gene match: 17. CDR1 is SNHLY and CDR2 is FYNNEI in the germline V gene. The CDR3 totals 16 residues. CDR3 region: CASHTSGAGARNTQYF. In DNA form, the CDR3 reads TGTGCCAGCCATACCTCCGGAGCGGGAGCCCGAAATACGCAGTATTTT. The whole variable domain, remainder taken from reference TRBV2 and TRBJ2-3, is EPEVTQTPSHQVTQMGQEVILRCVPISNHLYFYWYRQILGQKVEFLVSFYNNEISEKSEIFDDQFSVERPDGSNFTLKIRSTKLEDSAMYFCASHTSGAGARNTQYFGPGTRLTVL.

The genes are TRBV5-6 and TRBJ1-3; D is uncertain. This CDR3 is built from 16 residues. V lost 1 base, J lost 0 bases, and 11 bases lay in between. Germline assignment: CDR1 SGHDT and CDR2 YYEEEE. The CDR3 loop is CASSLSIGFSGNTIYF. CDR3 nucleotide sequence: TGTGCCAGCAGCTTGAGTATAGGGTTCTCTGGAAACACCATATATTTT.

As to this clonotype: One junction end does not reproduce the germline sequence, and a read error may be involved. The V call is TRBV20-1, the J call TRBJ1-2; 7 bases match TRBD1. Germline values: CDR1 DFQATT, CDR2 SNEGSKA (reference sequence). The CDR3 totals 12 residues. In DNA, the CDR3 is TGCAGTGCTCGACAGGGTAACCATGGCTACACCTTC. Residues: CSARQGNHGYTF.

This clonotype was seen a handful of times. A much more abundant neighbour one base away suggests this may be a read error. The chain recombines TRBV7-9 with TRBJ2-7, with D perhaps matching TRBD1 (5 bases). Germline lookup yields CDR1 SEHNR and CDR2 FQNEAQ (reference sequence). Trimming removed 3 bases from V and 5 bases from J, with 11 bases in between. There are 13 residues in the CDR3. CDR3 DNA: TGTGCCAGCAGCTTCAAGGGGTTCAACGAGCAGTACTTC. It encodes CASSFKGFNEQYF.

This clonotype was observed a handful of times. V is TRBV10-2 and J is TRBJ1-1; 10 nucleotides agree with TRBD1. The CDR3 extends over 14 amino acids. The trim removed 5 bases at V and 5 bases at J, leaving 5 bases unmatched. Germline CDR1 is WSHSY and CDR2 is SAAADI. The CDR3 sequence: CASSRQGAVTEAFF. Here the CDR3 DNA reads TGCGCCAGCAGTAGACAGGGGGCGGTTACTGAAGCTTTCTTT.

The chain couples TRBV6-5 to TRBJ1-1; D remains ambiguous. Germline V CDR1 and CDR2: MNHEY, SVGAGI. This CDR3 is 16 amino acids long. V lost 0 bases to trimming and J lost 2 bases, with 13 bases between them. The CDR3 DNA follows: TGTGCCAGCAGTTACTCGTTAGGCAGACCAAACACTGAAGCTTTCTTT. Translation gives CASSYSLGRPNTEAFF.

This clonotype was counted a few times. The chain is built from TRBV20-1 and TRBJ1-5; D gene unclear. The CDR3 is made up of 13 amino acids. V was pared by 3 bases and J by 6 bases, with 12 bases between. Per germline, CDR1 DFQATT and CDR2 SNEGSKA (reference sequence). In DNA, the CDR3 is TGCAGTGCTAGGGCGGGGTTCGGTCAGCCCCAGCATTTT. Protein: CSARAGFGQPQHF.

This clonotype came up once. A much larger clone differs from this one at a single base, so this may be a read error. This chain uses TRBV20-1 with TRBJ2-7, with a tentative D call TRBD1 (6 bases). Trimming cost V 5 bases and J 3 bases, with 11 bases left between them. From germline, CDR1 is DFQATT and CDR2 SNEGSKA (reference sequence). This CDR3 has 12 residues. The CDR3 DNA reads TGCAGTGCTGCCGGGACATACTACGAGCAGTACTTC. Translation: CSAAGTYYEQYF.

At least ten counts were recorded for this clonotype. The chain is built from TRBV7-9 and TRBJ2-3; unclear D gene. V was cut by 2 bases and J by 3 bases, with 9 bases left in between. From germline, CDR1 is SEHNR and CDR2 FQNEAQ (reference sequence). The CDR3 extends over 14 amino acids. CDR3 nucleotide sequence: TGTGCCAGCAGCTTACCGTTTAATACAGATACGCAGTATTTT. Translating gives CASSLPFNTDTQYF.